Presented here are 4 T cell receptor beta chains from one specimen sequenced in a study of response to subunit inactivated influenza vaccine. Each CDR3 protein gets one entry after TCRdb re-called the RT-PCR reads with MiXCR. The sample includes more than 400,000 distinct CDR3 sequences, approximately 11% of them seen just once. Sequenced material: PBMCs from blood, taken roughly 45 days after vaccination. All receptors derive from a man aged 50 to 60 who received an inactivated influenza vaccine.

This clonotype showed up many times. The rearrangement joins TRBV6-1 to TRBJ2-3, with 7 bases fitting TRBD1. Germline V gene lookup returns CDR1 MNHNS and CDR2 SASEGT. This CDR3 has 14 amino acids. Trimming cost V 5 bases and J 2 bases; bases outside gene matches: 4. The CDR3 loop is CASSRGGPTDTQYF. The CDR3 DNA is TGTGCCAGCAGTAGAGGGGGCCCCACAGATACGCAGTATTTT.

This clonotype occurred a few times. This chain joins TRBV29-1 and TRBJ1-2; 7 nucleotides agree with TRBD1. There are 12 residues in the CDR3. V was pared by 7 bases and J by 3 bases, with 5 bases of the junction left unmatched. CDR1 SQVTM and CDR2 ANQGSEA come from the germline V gene. In nucleotides, the CDR3 is TGCAGCGATTCCAGGGGGGACTATGGCTACACCTTC. This translates into CSDSRGDYGYTF.

This clonotype was observed a few times. V is TRBV6-2 or TRBV6-3 and J is TRBJ1-5; D not resolved. Per germline, CDR1 MNHEY and CDR2 SVGEGT. CDR3 length: 11 residues. Trimming removed 5 bases from V and 7 bases from J, with 6 bases in between. CDR3 protein: CASSMGQPQHF. The DNA of the CDR3 is TGTGCCAGCAGTATGGGACAGCCCCAGCATTTT.

V gene TRBV27 combines with J gene TRBJ2-1; TRBD2 is a possible D gene (7 bases). Germline V gene sequence: CDR1 MNHEY, CDR2 SMNVEV (reference sequence). The germline V and J ends were trimmed by 2 bases and 7 bases, with 12 bases remaining between them. The length of the CDR3 is 14 residues. The CDR3 is CASSLGGAWNEQFF. The DNA of the CDR3 is TGTGCCAGCAGTTTAGGGGGGGCATGGAATGAGCAGTTCTTC.